The 25 T cell receptor beta chains reported below all come from one sample, sequenced in a study of a mutant IDH1 vaccine in newly diagnosed glioma. This table comes from immunoSEQ multiplex PCR, and its TCRdb copy is limited to in-frame clones, with some not included. The sample holds 30,000 to 45,000 clones, approximately 80% seen once. Their antigen targets remain unknown. The time point: week 5, during vaccination. Mutant IDH1 20-mer peptide, at 300 ug, made up each vaccine dose, with topical imiquimod. Material: PBMCs, obtained from a glioma patient whose treatment included an IDH1 peptide vaccine. All receptors come from a man aged 40-50 years with glioma.

This chain connects TRBV4-2 to TRBJ1-5; 7 positions agree with TRBD1. Unmatched junction bases numbered 6, after V lost 3 bases and J lost 4 bases. This CDR3 region has 15 residues. From germline, CDR1 is LGHNA and CDR2 YNFKEQ. CDR3 in DNA: TGTGCCAGCAGCCAGGGACAGAGGAAAAATCAGCCCCAGCATTTT. Amino acids: CASSQGQRKNQPQHF.

CDR3 protein: CASSRLPRGQGDSYEQYF. For the CDR3, the DNA is TGTGCCAGCAGCCGACTACCAAGAGGACAAGGGGATTCCTACGAGCAGTACTTC. The chain has TRBV9 and TRBJ2-7; D might be TRBD1 or TRBD2, each matching 5 bases. CDR1 and CDR2 (germline): SGDLS, YYNGEE. V lost 4 bases and J lost 1, with 24 bases in between. The CDR3 spans 18 residues.

CDR3: CAWRRSSGNTIYF. In nucleotides, the CDR3 is TGTGCCTGGAGGCGGAGCTCTGGAAACACCATATATTTT. The chain has TRBV30 and TRBJ1-3; D ambiguous. There are 13 residues in the CDR3. V lost 3 bases to trimming and J lost 0 bases, with 6 bases between them. Germline V CDR1 and CDR2: GTSNPN, SVGIG (reference sequence).

This chain connects TRBV6-5 to TRBJ2-5, with 8 bases aligning to TRBD2. Germline CDR1 reads MNHEY; CDR2 reads SVGAGI. CDR3 length: 14 residues. After removal of 6 bases from V and 5 bases from J, the junction contained 8 bases not matched to a gene. The CDR3 nucleotides read TGTGCCAGCAGACCGGGGGGGGACACGGAGACCCAGTACTTC. Its translation is CASRPGGDTETQYF.

This clone was seen a handful of times. V is TRBV2 and J is TRBJ1-2, with D possibly TRBD1 on 6 matching bases. V shed 5 bases and J shed 7 bases, with 14 bases lying between them. CDR1 is SNHLY, CDR2 FYNNEI, per germline. There are 13 residues in the CDR3. The CDR3 reads CASSLRGGGGYTF. In DNA form, the CDR3 reads TGTGCCAGCAGTCTCAGGGGAGGCGGTGGCTACACCTTC.

This chain connects TRBV5-1 to TRBJ1-1, with unresolved D. V lost 2 bases and J lost 5, with 10 bases in between. CDR3 length: 13 amino acids. Germline loops: CDR1 SGHRS, CDR2 YFSETQ. The CDR3 reads CASSFREATEAFF. DNA for the CDR3: TGCGCCAGCAGCTTTCGGGAAGCAACTGAAGCTTTCTTT.

The chain recombines TRBV9 with TRBJ1-2, with 7 bases that match TRBD1. This CDR3 has 15 residues. Germline-derived CDR1 and CDR2 are SGDLS and YYNGEE. V shed 2 bases, J shed 4 bases, and the junction held 8 bases outside the gene matches. The CDR3 here is CASSVGTEIIYGYTF. The CDR3 bases are TGTGCCAGCAGCGTTGGGACAGAAATCATCTATGGCTACACCTTC.

The chain is built from TRBV30 and TRBJ2-4; D is perhaps TRBD2 (5 bases). There are 16 residues in the CDR3. V was trimmed by 1 base and J by 3 bases, leaving 16 bases between them. CDR1 is GTSNPN, CDR2 SVGIG, per germline (reference sequence). The CDR3 sequence: CAWSDPGRTVKNIQYF. The DNA of the CDR3 is TGTGCCTGGAGTGACCCGGGGAGAACTGTCAAAAACATTCAGTACTTC.

This clone has only a few counts. The CDR3 DNA sequence: TGTGCCAGCAGTGAAGCCCGGGGGACAGCTAATGAAGCTTTCTTT. Its protein product is CASSEARGTANEAFF. V is TRBV2 and J is TRBJ1-1; 7 nucleotides align to TRBD1. V shed 0 bases, J shed 7 bases, and the junction held 8 bases outside the gene matches. The CDR3 is 15 residues long. Germline V lookup: CDR1 SNHLY, CDR2 FYNNEI.

The chain has TRBV7-9 and TRBJ2-1; D gene uncertain. The ends were cut back, 5 bases at V and 8 bases at J, with 19 bases in the middle. The germline V gene has CDR1 SEHNR and CDR2 FQNEAQ (reference sequence). This CDR3 is 15 amino acids long. The CDR3, as DNA: TGTGCCAGCAGCATTCTGTTAACCCCTGTGGATGAGCAGTTCTTC. Translated, it gives CASSILLTPVDEQFF.

This clone has just one count. The V gene is TRBV9, the J gene TRBJ2-5; D might be TRBD2 (5 bases). Germline V gene lookup returns CDR1 SGDLS and CDR2 YYNGEE. Trimming took off 4 bases at V and 5 bases at J, with 18 bases between the two ends. This CDR3 has 15 residues. CDR3 coding DNA: TGTGCCAGCAGCCTCGGGGAGCTTAGGTGGGAGACCCAGTACTTC. Protein product: CASSLGELRWETQYF.

The V call is TRBV10-2, the J call TRBJ2-7; 7 nucleotides match TRBD1. The junction had 7 bases not matched to a gene; V was cut back by 6 bases and J by 5 bases. Germline CDR1 and CDR2: WSHSY and SAAADI. The CDR3 totals 13 residues. CDR3 DNA sequence: TGCGCCAGCAGCCAGACAGGGCAGGACGAGCAGTACTTC. This codes for CASSQTGQDEQYF.

V and J are TRBV9 and TRBJ1-1; D is undetermined. Trimming stripped 2 bases from V and 8 bases from J, with 10 bases between. Germline V gives CDR1 SGDLS, CDR2 YYNGEE. The CDR3 extends over 12 amino acids. In DNA, the CDR3 is TGTGCCAGCAGCGTGGGGAACGCGGAAGCTTTCTTT. Amino acid sequence: CASSVGNAEAFF. Complete variable domain (other parts from reference TRBV9 and TRBJ1-1): DSGVTQTPKHLITATGQRVTLRCSPRSGDLSVYWYQQSLDQGLQFLIQYYNGEERAKGNILERFSAQQFPDLHSELNLSSLELGDSALYFCASSVGNAEAFFGQGTRLTVV.

In its sample, this clone was seen a few times. J is TRBJ2-2 and V is TRBV10-1; 12 nucleotides agree with TRBD2. With 6 bases clipped from V and 5 bases from J, the junction kept 4 bases outside the gene matches. Germline CDR1 and CDR2: WNHNN and SYGVQD (reference sequence). This CDR3 region has 15 residues. The CDR3 loop reads CASSNGLAGTGELFF. As DNA, the CDR3 is TGCGCCAGCAGCAACGGACTAGCGGGGACCGGGGAGCTGTTTTTT.

The rearrangement joins TRBV9 to TRBJ2-7, with a tentative D call TRBD2 (6 bases). The CDR3 is 14 residues long. V shed 2 bases and J shed 8 bases, with 17 bases lying between them. Germline values: CDR1 SGDLS, CDR2 YYNGEE. This CDR3 is CASSVDSSAPKQYF. CDR3 bases: TGTGCCAGCAGCGTTGATTCTAGCGCCCCTAAGCAGTACTTC.

CDR3 loop: CASSYERDTGELFF. The CDR3, as DNA: TGTGCCAGCAGTTACGAACGGGACACCGGGGAGCTGTTTTTT. This chain joins TRBV6-5 and TRBJ2-2, with D unresolved. Germline CDR1 reads MNHEY; CDR2 reads SVGAGI. V was clipped by 2 bases and J by 3 bases, with 7 bases between them. CDR3 size: 14 residues.

The V call is TRBV6-5, the J call TRBJ1-1, with D perhaps TRBD1 (6 bases). The ends were cut back, 7 bases at V and 1 base at J, with 10 bases in the middle. The length of the CDR3 is 13 residues. The germline gives CDR1 MNHEY, CDR2 SVGAGI. DNA of the CDR3: TGTGCCAGCAAGGGACAAAAGAACACTGAAGCTTTCTTT. As protein: CASKGQKNTEAFF.

The J gene is TRBJ2-3, the V gene TRBV5-1; TRBD2 is a possible D gene (6 bases). This CDR3 contains 17 residues. Germline V gives CDR1 SGHRS, CDR2 YFSETQ. V was trimmed by 0 bases and J by 2 bases, leaving 16 bases between them. CDR3 region: CASSLGRSAGITDTQYF. As DNA, the CDR3 is TGCGCCAGCAGCTTGGGGAGGAGCGCGGGGATCACAGATACGCAGTATTTT.

J is TRBJ1-2 and V is TRBV5-6, with 9 nucleotides matching TRBD1. Trimming cost V 5 bases and J 13 bases; bases outside gene matches: 9. Per germline, CDR1 SGHDT and CDR2 YYEEEE. The CDR3 covers 12 residues. CDR3 loop: CASSFTGGAATF. DNA for the CDR3: TGTGCCAGCAGTTTTACAGGGGGCGCAGCCACCTTC.

The chain recombines TRBV30 with TRBJ1-6, with a weak D call TRBD1 (5 bases). Germline values: CDR1 GTSNPN, CDR2 SVGIG (reference sequence). The CDR3 sequence is 15 residues long. Trimming cost V 2 bases and J 5 bases, with 13 bases left between them. The CDR3 loop is CAWSRQGTDNSPLHF. The CDR3, as DNA: TGTGCCTGGAGTCGTCAGGGAACAGATAATTCACCCCTCCACTTT.

V usage is TRBV5-6 and J usage is TRBJ1-1; 7 nucleotides align to TRBD1. V shed 4 bases and J 1 base; nucleotides not matched to a gene: 7. Germline V gene sequence: CDR1 SGHDT, CDR2 YYEEEE. The CDR3 runs to 15 residues. The CDR3 nucleotides are TGTGCCAGCAGCCCACTCAGGGGGGGGAACACTGAAGCTTTCTTT. Protein sequence: CASSPLRGGNTEAFF.

This chain joins TRBV30 and TRBJ1-6; 8 nucleotides align to TRBD1. Germline trimming cut 7 bases from V and 5 bases from J; bases unmatched to any gene: 4. Germline-derived CDR1 and CDR2 are GTSNPN and SVGIG (reference sequence). This CDR3 has 13 amino acids. The CDR3 coding sequence is TGTGCCTTCCGGGACAGGCATAATTCACCCCTCCACTTT. Translated: CAFRDRHNSPLHF.

The genes are TRBV6-1 and TRBJ2-7; 7 bases map to TRBD1. This CDR3 region has 14 residues. Germline V gene data show CDR1 as MNHNS and CDR2 as SASEGT. V shed 6 bases and J 0 bases; nucleotides not matched to a gene: 5. CDR3 residues: CASRSGQSSYEQYF. In nucleotides, the CDR3 is TGTGCCAGCAGATCGGGACAGAGCTCCTACGAGCAGTACTTC.

This clone occurred a few times. This sequence joins TRBV14 and TRBJ1-1; 7 nucleotides align to TRBD1. J lost 1 base, V lost 5 bases, and 1 base had no gene match. Germline lookup yields CDR1 SGHDN and CDR2 FVKESK. This CDR3 comprises 13 residues. The DNA of the CDR3 is TGTGCCAGCAGCAGACAGGGGAACACTGAAGCTTTCTTT. Protein product: CASSRQGNTEAFF.

V is TRBV18 and J is TRBJ2-7; no firm D call. V was clipped by 1 base and J by 2 bases, with 9 bases between them. Germline loops: CDR1 KGHSH, CDR2 LQKENI. The CDR3 contains 14 residues. The CDR3: CASSPQGMTYEQYF. CDR3 DNA: TGTGCCAGCTCACCACAGGGAATGACCTACGAGCAGTACTTC.